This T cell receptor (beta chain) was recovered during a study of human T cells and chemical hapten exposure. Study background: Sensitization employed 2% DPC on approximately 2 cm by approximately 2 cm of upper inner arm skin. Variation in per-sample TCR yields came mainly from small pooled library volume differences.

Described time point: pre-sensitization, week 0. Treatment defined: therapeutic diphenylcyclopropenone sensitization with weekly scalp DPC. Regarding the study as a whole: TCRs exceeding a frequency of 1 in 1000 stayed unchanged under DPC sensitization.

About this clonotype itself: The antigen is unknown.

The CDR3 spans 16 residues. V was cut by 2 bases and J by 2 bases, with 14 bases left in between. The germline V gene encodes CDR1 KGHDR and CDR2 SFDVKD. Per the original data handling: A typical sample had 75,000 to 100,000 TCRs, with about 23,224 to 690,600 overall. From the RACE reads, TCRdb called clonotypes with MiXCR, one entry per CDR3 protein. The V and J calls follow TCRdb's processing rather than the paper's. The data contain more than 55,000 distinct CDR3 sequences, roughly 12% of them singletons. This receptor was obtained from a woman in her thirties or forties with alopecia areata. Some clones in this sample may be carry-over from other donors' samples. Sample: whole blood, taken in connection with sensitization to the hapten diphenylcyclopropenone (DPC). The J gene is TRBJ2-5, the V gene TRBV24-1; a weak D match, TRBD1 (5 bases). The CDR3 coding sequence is TGTGCCACCAGTGATTCTTCGGCAGGGTGGCAAGAGACCCAGTACTTC. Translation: CATSDSSAGWQETQYF.